What follows are 29 T cell receptor beta chains derived from one specimen sequenced in a study of blood T cell repertoires in COVID-19. Here immunoSEQ multiplex PCR was the method, and the copy in TCRdb shows in-frame clones only, minus some. The table shows 200,000 to 250,000 clones, with 90% occurring only once. The sequencing input was PBMCs or T cells enriched from blood (not recorded which). These receptors were taken from a man younger than 45 who had been exposed to COVID-19.

This clone was seen just once. The chain has TRBV27 and TRBJ2-2, with D perhaps matching TRBD1 (6 bases). V was clipped by 8 bases and J by 8 bases, with 15 bases between them. The CDR3 loop spans 13 amino acids. In germline, CDR1 is MNHEY, CDR2 SMNVEV (reference sequence). The CDR3 DNA follows: TGTGCCAGCTCGAGACAGGTCCTTGGGGAGCTGTTTTTT. Its protein is CASSRQVLGELFF.

The gene calls are TRBV5-3 and TRBJ1-2; TRBD1 agrees at 9 bases. TRBV5-3 is an open reading frame, and its role is uncertain. The V and J ends lost 5 bases and 4 bases, in that order; junction bases with no gene match: 18. This CDR3 region has 18 residues. The CDR3 DNA follows: TGTGCCAGAAGAACCGGGACAGGGAAGTTTCGGTCCATCTATGGCTACACCTTC. Translation gives CARRTGTGKFRSIYGYTF.

The chain joins TRBV19 to TRBJ1-3; 7 bases line up with TRBD1. This CDR3 region has 15 residues. The V gene's germline CDR1 is LNHDA and CDR2 SQIVND (reference sequence). J was trimmed by 3 bases and V by 3 bases; bases with no gene match: 5. The CDR3 nucleotides are TGTGCCAGTAGTATGGAGGGGGCTGGTGGAAACACCATATATTTT. It specifies CASSMEGAGGNTIYF.

The V gene is TRBV5-1, the J gene TRBJ2-7, with 7 bases aligning to TRBD2. Per germline, CDR1 SGHRS and CDR2 YFSETQ. The CDR3 loop spans 13 amino acids. The junction had 5 bases not matched to a gene; V was cut back by 1 base and J by 7 bases. CDR3 sequence (DNA): TGCGCCAGCAGCTTGAACCCAGCGGGAGAGCAGTACTTC. This encodes CASSLNPAGEQYF.

The rearrangement uses TRBV2 and TRBJ2-3; 14 bases agree with TRBD2. This CDR3 is 16 amino acids long. CDR1 and CDR2 from the germline V gene are SNHLY and FYNNEI. The ends lost 6 bases at V and 8 bases at J; junction bases unmatched: 10. This CDR3 is CASSALGLAGEGTQYF. CDR3 coding DNA: TGTGCCAGCAGCGCCCTGGGACTAGCGGGGGAGGGTACGCAGTATTTT.

The V call is TRBV4-2, the J call TRBJ1-2; tentative D call: TRBD1 (6 bases). The germline gives CDR1 LGHNA, CDR2 YNFKEQ. The CDR3 totals 17 residues. Trimming shortened V by 4 bases and J by 1 base, and 19 bases separated the two germline ends. The CDR3 coding sequence is TGTGCCAGCAGCCCTTCCCGAGGGACATTCTATAACTATGGCTACACCTTC. This sequence encodes CASSPSRGTFYNYGYTF.

The rearrangement joins TRBV6-5 to TRBJ1-3; D call uncertain. CDR3 size: 15 residues. Trimming removed 0 bases from V and 2 bases from J, with 8 bases in between. Germline V gives CDR1 MNHEY, CDR2 SVGAGI. CDR3 DNA sequence: TGTGCCAGCAGTTACTCGAGCGGGGCTGGAAACACCATATATTTT. It encodes CASSYSSGAGNTIYF.

This clone occurred once. The V and J genes are TRBV9 and TRBJ2-1; D is possibly TRBD1 (6 bases). The V and J ends lost 0 bases and 2 bases respectively, with 9 bases between them. The CDR3 extends over 15 amino acids. In germline, CDR1 is SGDLS, CDR2 YYNGEE. As DNA, the CDR3 is TGTGCCAGCAGCGTAGATGCAGGGGCCTACAATGAGCAGTTCTTC. Its protein product is CASSVDAGAYNEQFF.

The V and J genes are TRBV6-5 and TRBJ2-7, with D perhaps matching TRBD2 (5 bases). Trimming shortened V by 0 bases and J by 3 bases, and 15 bases separated the two germline ends. The germline gives CDR1 MNHEY, CDR2 SVGAGI. This CDR3 spans 16 amino acids. CDR3 sequence reads: CASSYSRAEAVYEQYF. CDR3 DNA sequence: TGTGCCAGCAGTTACTCGAGGGCGGAGGCGGTCTACGAGCAGTACTTC.

This chain links TRBV19 with TRBJ2-3; maybe TRBD2 (5 bases). Germline values: CDR1 LNHDA, CDR2 SQIVND (reference sequence). The length of the CDR3 is 18 residues. Trimming cost V 2 bases and J 3 bases, with 21 bases left between them. The CDR3 bases are TGTGCCAGTAGTATAAGGCTAGCCGCCTTAGGAAGGACAGATACGCAGTATTTT. As protein: CASSIRLAALGRTDTQYF.

V gene TRBV19 combines with J gene TRBJ2-1; 8 bases are shared with TRBD2. The CDR3 is made up of 15 amino acids. With V trimmed by 4 bases and J by 3 bases, 5 bases remained unmatched. Per the germline V gene, CDR1 is LNHDA and CDR2 is SQIVND (reference sequence). CDR3: CASSTPGLDYNEQFF. The DNA of the CDR3 is TGTGCCAGTAGTACCCCGGGACTAGACTACAATGAGCAGTTCTTC.

The chain is built from TRBV5-1 and TRBJ2-5; D is unclear. CDR3 length: 14 residues. Germline V gives CDR1 SGHRS, CDR2 YFSETQ. V was clipped by 4 bases and J by 1 base, with 11 bases between them. The DNA for the CDR3 is TGCGCCAGCAGCCCCCCCTCCTCCCAAGAGACCCAGTACTTC. This sequence encodes CASSPPSSQETQYF.

The chain combines TRBV30 with TRBJ2-1; 9 bases map to TRBD2. There are 18 residues in the CDR3. CDR1 and CDR2 from the germline V gene are GTSNPN and SVGIG (reference sequence). V trimming: 0 bases; J trimming: 6 bases; junction bases outside the gene matches: 15. As DNA, the CDR3 is TGTGCCTGGAGTGTAATGGCGGGGGGGCGAACTTGGGGCAATGAGCAGTTCTTC. As protein: CAWSVMAGGRTWGNEQFF.

The genes are TRBV5-1 and TRBJ2-3; tentatively, D is TRBD1 (6 bases). The germline V gene has CDR1 SGHRS and CDR2 YFSETQ. Trimming removed 3 bases at V and 4 bases at J, with 15 bases between. The CDR3 is made up of 15 amino acids. The CDR3 bases are TGCGCCAGCAGCTACCTTAACAGGGTTCCAGATACGCAGTATTTT. Encoded protein: CASSYLNRVPDTQYF.

This chain uses TRBV5-6 with TRBJ2-1, with 7 bases that match TRBD2. The CDR3 has 13 amino acids. Germline V CDR1 and CDR2: SGHDT, YYEEEE. V shed 6 bases and J 4 bases; nucleotides not matched to a gene: 4. The CDR3 loop is CASNRGVYNEQFF. CDR3 DNA sequence: TGTGCCAGCAACCGGGGGGTTTACAATGAGCAGTTCTTC.

CDR3 region: CASHTGGLYGYTF. The CDR3 DNA reads TGTGCCAGCCATACCGGGGGACTATATGGCTACACCTTC. The chain employs TRBV28 and TRBJ1-2, with D possibly TRBD1 on 5 matching bases. This CDR3 has 13 amino acids. V gave up 8 bases and J gave up 5 bases, with 15 bases separating them. Germline CDR1 MDHEN, CDR2 SYDVKM.

V gene TRBV11-2 combines with J gene TRBJ2-3; D call uncertain. The V gene's germline CDR1 is SGHAT and CDR2 FQNNGV. Trimming took off 0 bases at V and 11 bases at J, with 6 bases between the two ends. The CDR3 has 11 amino acids. The CDR3 DNA reads TGTGCCAGCAGCTTAGAGAGCCAGCAGTATTTT. The encoded protein is CASSLESQQYF.

The V gene is TRBV23-1, the J gene TRBJ1-3; D not certain. TRBV23-1 is labeled an ORF, and its function is uncertain. The CDR3 has 15 amino acids. The ends were cut back, 7 bases at V and 1 base at J, with 14 bases in the middle. The CDR3 region is CASIHPRESGNTIYF. CDR3 nucleotides: TGCGCCAGCATACACCCTCGGGAGTCTGGAAACACCATATATTTT.

The chain has TRBV30 and TRBJ2-7, with D unresolved. The length of the CDR3 is 11 residues. Trimming took off 1 base at V and 4 bases at J, with 5 bases between the two ends. Per germline, CDR1 GTSNPN and CDR2 SVGIG (reference sequence). The CDR3 spells CAWSEEYEQYF. DNA of the CDR3: TGTGCCTGGAGTGAAGAGTACGAGCAGTACTTC.

The chain links TRBV5-1 to TRBJ2-5, with D tentatively TRBD1 (6 bases). The CDR3 has 14 residues. V gave up 0 bases and J gave up 7 bases, with 13 bases separating them. Per the germline V gene, CDR1 is SGHRS and CDR2 is YFSETQ. CDR3 in amino acids: CASSLERGSRTQYF. The CDR3 bases are TGCGCCAGCAGCTTGGAGAGGGGGAGTAGGACCCAGTACTTC.

The V gene is TRBV12-3 or TRBV12-4, the J gene TRBJ2-1; D gene uncertain. Trimming cost V 6 bases and J 3 bases, with 9 bases left between them. This CDR3 has 13 amino acids. CDR3 loop: CASSLSSYNEQFF. The CDR3 DNA is TGTGCCAGCAGCCTGAGTAGCTACAATGAGCAGTTCTTC.

The chain recombines TRBV30 with TRBJ1-5; TRBD1 aligns across 9 bases. V dropped 5 bases and J dropped 6; count of bases not matched to a gene: 2. The germline CDR1 and CDR2 sequences are GTSNPN and SVGIG (reference sequence). This CDR3 has 12 residues. The CDR3 nucleotides read TGTGCCTGGGGGACAGGGTTTCAGCCCCAGCATTTT. Translation gives CAWGTGFQPQHF.

The chain carries TRBV2 and TRBJ1-3; 11 bases line up with TRBD1. Trimming cost V 6 bases and J 3 bases; bases outside gene matches: 4. The CDR3 is 15 residues long. The germline gives CDR1 SNHLY, CDR2 FYNNEI. This CDR3 is CASSVDRGLGNTIYF. Written as DNA, the CDR3 is TGTGCCAGCAGCGTGGACAGGGGGCTTGGAAACACCATATATTTT.

The gene calls are TRBV7-9 and TRBJ1-2, with TRBD1 identical over 7 bases. The V gene end was trimmed by 11 bases and the J gene end by 6 bases; junction bases not matched to a gene: 9. Looked up from germline, CDR1 is SEHNR and CDR2 is FQNEAQ (reference sequence). The length of the CDR3 is 12 residues. In DNA, the CDR3 is TGTGCCGGTACGGGACAGTCAGATGGCTACACCTTC. Its protein is CAGTGQSDGYTF.

The chain uses TRBV3-1 (or the pseudogene TRBV3-2) and TRBJ2-1; 7 bases fit TRBD2. V shed 4 bases and J 3 bases; nucleotides not matched to a gene: 3. The length of the CDR3 is 14 residues. The V gene's germline CDR1 is LGHDT and CDR2 YNNKEL (reference sequence). The CDR3 sequence is CASSRTGGYNEQFF. The CDR3 bases are TGTGCCAGCAGCCGGACGGGGGGCTACAATGAGCAGTTCTTC.

This chain uses TRBV15 with TRBJ1-2; the D is unclear. V was trimmed by 2 bases and J by 7 bases, leaving 17 bases between them. Germline lookup yields CDR1 LNHNV and CDR2 YYDKDF (reference sequence). This CDR3 is built from 15 residues. The chain's CDR3 is CATSRTPGGSFGYTF. In DNA, the CDR3 is TGTGCCACCAGCAGAACGCCGGGTGGATCTTTTGGCTACACCTTC.

Many counts were recorded for this clone. This sequence joins TRBV7-9 and TRBJ1-1; D is unresolved. Trimming cost V 5 bases and J 2 bases, with 9 bases left between them. Germline CDR1 reads SEHNR; CDR2 reads FQNEAQ (reference sequence). CDR3 length: 13 residues. The CDR3 DNA sequence: TGTGCCAGCAGCCGGTCTAGTAACACTGAAGCTTTCTTT. Its protein product is CASSRSSNTEAFF. The full variable domain, its missing parts supplied by reference TRBV7-9 and TRBJ1-1, is DTGVSQNPRHKITKRGQNVTFRCDPISEHNRLYWYRQTLGQGPEFLTYFQNEAQLEKSRLLSDRFSAERPKGSFSTLEIQRTEQGDSAMYLCASSRSSNTEAFFGQGTRLTVV.

V is TRBV3-1 (or the pseudogene TRBV3-2) and J is TRBJ2-2; D not certain. Germline-derived CDR1 and CDR2 are LGHDT and YNNKEL (reference sequence). This CDR3 region has 12 residues. V was pared by 1 base and J by 8 bases, with 5 bases between. CDR3 amino acids: CASSQGEGELFF. CDR3 sequence (DNA): TGTGCCAGCAGCCAAGGAGAGGGGGAGCTGTTTTTT.

The genes are TRBV20-1 and TRBJ1-2; weak D call: TRBD1 (5 bases). This CDR3 has 14 amino acids. Trimming removed 3 bases at V and 0 bases at J, with 11 bases between. Germline V lookup: CDR1 DFQATT, CDR2 SNEGSKA (reference sequence). The chain's CDR3 is CSASKTDTNYGYTF. The CDR3 region has the DNA TGCAGTGCTAGTAAGACAGACACTAACTATGGCTACACCTTC.